These T cell receptor beta chains were read from a single sample in a study of T cells in Graves' hyperthyroidism and ophthalmopathy. One entry per CDR3 protein, called by TCRdb with MiXCR from the multiplex PCR reads. The sample contains over 300,000 distinct CDR3 sequences, around 14% of which appear only once. Sequences were obtained from blood. These TCRs come from a woman aged 55-70 years with Graves' hyperthyroidism. Both conserved end residues are part of each CDR3. The order of the fields is J gene, clone size, V gene, D gene, CDR3 protein, CDR3 DNA. The D gene is left open where the match is weak. The size of a clone is reported for some rows only, either as once, few or many, or as a class for expanded clones.

J gene: TRBJ1-1; clone size: .; V gene: TRBV24-1; D gene: .; CDR3 protein: CATSDVWGAAFF; CDR3 DNA: TGTGCCACCAGTGATGTTTGGGGGGCCGCTTTCTTT
J gene: TRBJ2-5; clone size: many; V gene: TRBV6-1; D gene: .; CDR3 protein: CASRRQVRETQYF; CDR3 DNA: TGTGCCAGCAGACGACAGGTCAGAGAGACCCAGTACTTC
J gene: TRBJ1-2; clone size: .; V gene: TRBV20-1; D gene: .; CDR3 protein: CSASYPLNYGYTF; CDR3 DNA: TGCAGTGCTAGTTATCCCCTTAACTATGGCTACACCTTC
J gene: TRBJ2-7; clone size: many; V gene: TRBV6-1; D gene: .; CDR3 protein: CASTDSSADYEQYF; CDR3 DNA: TGTGCCAGCACCGACAGTTCGGCAGATTACGAGCAGTACTTC
J gene: TRBJ2-7; clone size: many; V gene: TRBV6-2/TRBV6-3; D gene: .; CDR3 protein: CASRLTARDYEQYF; CDR3 DNA: TGTGCCAGCAGGCTCACTGCGCGGGACTACGAGCAGTACTTC
J gene: TRBJ2-1; clone size: many; V gene: TRBV20-1; D gene: TRBD2; CDR3 protein: CSARDWQRESYNEQFF; CDR3 DNA: TGCAGTGCTAGAGATTGGCAGCGGGAGTCCTACAATGAGCAGTTCTTC
J gene: TRBJ2-1; clone size: many; V gene: TRBV3-1; D gene: TRBD2; CDR3 protein: CASRQLAGVEQFF; CDR3 DNA: TGTGCCAGCAGACAACTAGCGGGAGTCGAGCAGTTCTTC
J gene: TRBJ2-1; clone size: .; V gene: TRBV4-2; D gene: .; CDR3 protein: CASSPLWGDSNEQFF; CDR3 DNA: TGTGCCAGCAGCCCACTGTGGGGAGATTCAAATGAGCAGTTCTTC
J gene: TRBJ2-1; clone size: many; V gene: TRBV7-9; D gene: .; CDR3 protein: CASNLRNDNEQFF; CDR3 DNA: TGTGCCAGTAACCTCCGGAATGACAATGAGCAGTTCTTC
J gene: TRBJ2-7; clone size: few; V gene: TRBV4-2; D gene: .; CDR3 protein: CASSQDSGGGSYEQYF; CDR3 DNA: TGTGCCAGCAGCCAAGATAGTGGGGGCGGTTCCTACGAGCAGTACTTC
J gene: TRBJ1-2; clone size: .; V gene: TRBV19; D gene: .; CDR3 protein: CASGQIYGYTF; CDR3 DNA: TGTGCCAGTGGACAGATCTATGGCTACACCTTC
J gene: TRBJ1-1; clone size: .; V gene: TRBV14; D gene: .; CDR3 protein: CASSQGQWGPLVPHPDTEAFF; CDR3 DNA: TGTGCCAGCAGCCAGGGGCAGTGGGGGCCCCTGGTTCCCCATCCCGATACTGAAGCTTTCTTT
J gene: TRBJ2-2; clone size: few; V gene: TRBV7-9; D gene: TRBD2; CDR3 protein: CASSGGEITGELFF; CDR3 DNA: TGTGCCAGCTCCGGGGGGGAGATCACCGGGGAGCTGTTTTTT
J gene: TRBJ1-2; clone size: many; V gene: TRBV28; D gene: .; CDR3 protein: CASSLAHYGYTF; CDR3 DNA: TGTGCCAGCAGTTTGGCGCACTATGGCTACACCTTC
J gene: TRBJ2-7; clone size: .; V gene: TRBV3-1; D gene: .; CDR3 protein: CASSPPRRGPYEQYF; CDR3 DNA: TGTGCCAGCAGCCCCCCACGCCGGGGTCCCTACGAGCAGTACTTC
J gene: TRBJ2-2; clone size: few; V gene: TRBV9; D gene: .; CDR3 protein: CASSVGPAQSTGELFF; CDR3 DNA: TGTGCCAGCAGCGTAGGTCCCGCCCAGAGCACCGGGGAGCTGTTTTTT
J gene: TRBJ2-7; clone size: many; V gene: TRBV18; D gene: .; CDR3 protein: CASSPDRVTAEQYF; CDR3 DNA: TGTGCCAGCTCACCAGACAGAGTCACGGCCGAGCAGTACTTC
J gene: TRBJ2-1; clone size: many; V gene: TRBV5-1; D gene: TRBD2; CDR3 protein: CASSLDSGGGNEQFF; CDR3 DNA: TGCGCCAGCAGCTTGGATAGCGGGGGCGGCAATGAGCAGTTCTTC
J gene: TRBJ1-2; clone size: few; V gene: TRBV24-1; D gene: .; CDR3 protein: CATSEPGQRYGYTF; CDR3 DNA: TGTGCCACCAGTGAGCCCGGACAGCGCTATGGCTACACCTTC
J gene: TRBJ2-1; clone size: few; V gene: TRBV6-1; D gene: TRBD2; CDR3 protein: CASSGLAGLNEQFF; CDR3 DNA: TGTGCCAGCAGCGGACTAGCTGGGCTCAATGAGCAGTTCTTC
J gene: TRBJ2-1; clone size: many; V gene: TRBV7-2; D gene: TRBD2; CDR3 protein: CASSRLAGGYNEQFF; CDR3 DNA: TGTGCCAGCAGCCGACTAGCGGGAGGGTACAATGAGCAGTTCTTC
J gene: TRBJ2-2; clone size: few; V gene: TRBV29-1; D gene: TRBD1; CDR3 protein: CSVQGDTGELFF; CDR3 DNA: TGCAGCGTTCAGGGGGACACCGGGGAGCTGTTTTTT
J gene: TRBJ2-1; clone size: many; V gene: TRBV20-1; D gene: TRBD2; CDR3 protein: CSARDGGTSGNEQFF; CDR3 DNA: TGCAGTGCTAGAGATGGCGGGACTAGCGGTAATGAGCAGTTCTTC
J gene: TRBJ2-6; clone size: few; V gene: TRBV5-1; D gene: TRBD1; CDR3 protein: CASSLAQGTGANVLTF; CDR3 DNA: TGCGCCAGCAGCTTGGCACAGGGGACAGGGGCCAACGTCCTGACTTTC
J gene: TRBJ1-1; clone size: .; V gene: TRBV6-4; D gene: .; CDR3 protein: CASSDRDNTEAFF; CDR3 DNA: TGTGCCAGCAGTGACCGGGACAACACTGAAGCTTTCTTT
J gene: TRBJ1-1; clone size: many; V gene: TRBV27; D gene: TRBD1; CDR3 protein: CASSPQGISEAFF; CDR3 DNA: TGTGCCAGCAGTCCACAGGGGATCAGTGAAGCTTTCTTT
J gene: TRBJ2-5; clone size: many; V gene: TRBV2; D gene: TRBD1; CDR3 protein: CASRRTGGGETQYF; CDR3 DNA: TGTGCCAGCAGGAGGACAGGGGGTGGAGAGACCCAGTACTTC
J gene: TRBJ2-7; clone size: .; V gene: TRBV30; D gene: .; CDR3 protein: CAWSPPGGDYEQYF; CDR3 DNA: TGTGCCTGGAGTCCCCCCGGCGGAGACTACGAGCAGTACTTC
J gene: TRBJ2-3; clone size: few; V gene: TRBV28; D gene: .; CDR3 protein: CASLRVGRNTQYF; CDR3 DNA: TGTGCCAGCCTTAGGGTGGGGCGAAACACGCAGTATTTT
J gene: TRBJ1-1; clone size: many; V gene: TRBV7-3; D gene: .; CDR3 protein: CASSSSFREAFF; CDR3 DNA: TGTGCCAGCAGCTCAAGTTTCCGTGAAGCTTTCTTT
J gene: TRBJ2-5; clone size: many; V gene: TRBV24-1; D gene: .; CDR3 protein: CATSDFPGKETQYF; CDR3 DNA: TGTGCCACCAGTGATTTCCCGGGTAAAGAGACCCAGTACTTC
J gene: TRBJ2-2; clone size: few; V gene: TRBV27; D gene: .; CDR3 protein: CASSYWPDTGELFF; CDR3 DNA: TGTGCCAGCAGTTATTGGCCTGACACCGGGGAGCTGTTTTTT
J gene: TRBJ1-6; clone size: many; V gene: TRBV3-1; D gene: .; CDR3 protein: CASSLLVRDNSPLHF; CDR3 DNA: TGTGCCAGCAGCCTCCTGGTCAGGGATAATTCACCCCTCCACTTT
J gene: TRBJ2-7; clone size: .; V gene: TRBV11-2; D gene: .; CDR3 protein: CASSLRPHHSYEQYF; CDR3 DNA: TGTGCCAGCAGCTTAAGACCACATCACTCCTACGAGCAGTACTTC
J gene: TRBJ2-5; clone size: many; V gene: TRBV20-1; D gene: TRBD2; CDR3 protein: CSARVTTSIGETQYF; CDR3 DNA: TGCAGTGCTAGAGTAACGACTAGCATCGGCGAGACCCAGTACTTC
J gene: TRBJ1-1; clone size: many; V gene: TRBV10-1; D gene: .; CDR3 protein: CASSEGTGTMNTEAFF; CDR3 DNA: TGCGCCAGCAGTGAAGGTACAGGGACGATGAACACTGAAGCTTTCTTT
J gene: TRBJ2-2; clone size: few; V gene: TRBV7-3; D gene: .; CDR3 protein: CASSFTSSGELFF; CDR3 DNA: TGTGCCAGCAGCTTTACTAGCTCTGGGGAGCTGTTTTTT
J gene: TRBJ2-6; clone size: .; V gene: TRBV5-1; D gene: .; CDR3 protein: CASKSMTNVLTF; CDR3 DNA: TGCGCCAGCAAGTCTATGACCAACGTCCTGACTTTC
J gene: TRBJ2-7; clone size: few; V gene: TRBV9; D gene: TRBD2; CDR3 protein: CASSVASLAGGEQYF; CDR3 DNA: TGTGCCAGCAGCGTGGCCTCCCTGGCGGGGGGGGAGCAGTACTTC
J gene: TRBJ2-7; clone size: few; V gene: TRBV10-3; D gene: TRBD1; CDR3 protein: CAITRDSSYEQYF; CDR3 DNA: TGTGCCATTACTCGGGACAGCTCCTACGAGCAGTACTTC
J gene: TRBJ2-7; clone size: once; V gene: TRBV19; D gene: TRBD2; CDR3 protein: CASGSGTIHYEQYF; CDR3 DNA: TGTGCCAGTGGATCCGGGACTATCCACTACGAGCAGTACTTC
J gene: TRBJ2-3; clone size: many; V gene: TRBV2; D gene: .; CDR3 protein: CASSEASGASTDTQYF; CDR3 DNA: TGTGCCAGCAGTGAAGCTAGCGGAGCTAGCACAGATACGCAGTATTTT
J gene: TRBJ2-1; clone size: many; V gene: TRBV7-3; D gene: TRBD2; CDR3 protein: CASSQERGEQFF; CDR3 DNA: TGTGCCAGCAGCCAAGAGCGGGGAGAGCAGTTCTTC
J gene: TRBJ2-7; clone size: .; V gene: TRBV19; D gene: .; CDR3 protein: CASSIDGRSYEQYF; CDR3 DNA: TGTGCCAGTAGTATAGACGGCCGGTCCTACGAGCAGTACTTC
J gene: TRBJ1-2; clone size: many; V gene: TRBV18; D gene: .; CDR3 protein: CASSLAMGTNYGYTF; CDR3 DNA: TGTGCCAGCTCCCTGGCCATGGGGACTAACTATGGCTACACCTTC
J gene: TRBJ2-3; clone size: many; V gene: TRBV19; D gene: TRBD2; CDR3 protein: CASRSLAGGHRDTQYF; CDR3 DNA: TGTGCCAGTAGAAGTCTAGCGGGAGGCCACAGAGATACGCAGTATTTT
J gene: TRBJ2-3; clone size: .; V gene: TRBV20-1; D gene: TRBD2; CDR3 protein: CSAPGLAGGSGTDTQYF; CDR3 DNA: TGCAGTGCCCCCGGACTAGCGGGAGGGTCGGGTACAGATACGCAGTATTTT
J gene: TRBJ1-4; clone size: few; V gene: TRBV6-1; D gene: TRBD1; CDR3 protein: CASSQEGAGVGEKLFF; CDR3 DNA: TGTGCCAGCAGCCAGGAGGGGGCGGGCGTTGGTGAAAAACTGTTTTTT
J gene: TRBJ2-3; clone size: few; V gene: TRBV20-1; D gene: TRBD2; CDR3 protein: CSARDQKGGSSADTQYF; CDR3 DNA: TGCAGTGCTAGAGATCAGAAGGGCGGGAGTAGCGCAGATACGCAGTATTTT
J gene: TRBJ2-1; clone size: many; V gene: TRBV28; D gene: .; CDR3 protein: CASYSGRSSYNEQFF; CDR3 DNA: TGTGCCAGCTATAGTGGCAGGTCGTCCTACAATGAGCAGTTCTTC
J gene: TRBJ1-1; clone size: many; V gene: TRBV28; D gene: .; CDR3 protein: CASSLSTVISSAEAFF; CDR3 DNA: TGTGCCAGCAGTTTAAGTACAGTAATATCTTCCGCTGAAGCTTTCTTT
J gene: TRBJ2-3; clone size: .; V gene: TRBV20-1; D gene: TRBD2; CDR3 protein: CSATLGGGDTDTQYF; CDR3 DNA: TGCAGTGCTACTTTGGGGGGAGGGGACACAGATACGCAGTATTTT
J gene: TRBJ2-7; clone size: many; V gene: TRBV5-1; D gene: TRBD2; CDR3 protein: CASSTGTSGRARGYEQYF; CDR3 DNA: TGCGCCAGCAGCACCGGGACTAGCGGGAGAGCCCGAGGGTACGAGCAGTACTTC